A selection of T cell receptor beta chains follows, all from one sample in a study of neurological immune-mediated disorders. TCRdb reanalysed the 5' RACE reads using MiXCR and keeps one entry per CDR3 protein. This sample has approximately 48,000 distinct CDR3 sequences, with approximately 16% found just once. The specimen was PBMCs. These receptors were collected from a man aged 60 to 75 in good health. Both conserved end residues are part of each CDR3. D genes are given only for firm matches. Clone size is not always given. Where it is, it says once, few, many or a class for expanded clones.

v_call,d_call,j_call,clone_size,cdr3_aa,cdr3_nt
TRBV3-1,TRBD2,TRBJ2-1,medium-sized,CASSQFLAGANEQFF,TGTGCCAGCAGCCAATTCCTAGCGGGAGCCAATGAGCAGTTCTTC
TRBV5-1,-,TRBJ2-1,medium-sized,CASSVRDQTDEQFF,TGCGCCAGCAGCGTCCGGGACCAAACGGATGAGCAGTTCTTC
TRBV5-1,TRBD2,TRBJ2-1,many,CASSTRTSGRHEQFF,TGCGCCAGCAGCACCCGGACTAGCGGGAGACATGAGCAGTTCTTC
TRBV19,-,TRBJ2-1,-,CASSIDHRRGLGNNEQFF,TGTGCCAGTAGTATAGATCACCGTCGGGGGCTCGGAAACAATGAGCAGTTCTTC
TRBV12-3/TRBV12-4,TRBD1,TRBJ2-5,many,CASSSGQGRETQYF,TGTGCCAGCAGCTCGGGACAGGGTCGAGAGACCCAGTACTTC
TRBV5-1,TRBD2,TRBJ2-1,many,CASSWTSGSNEQFF,TGCGCCAGCAGCTGGACTAGCGGGAGCAATGAGCAGTTCTTC
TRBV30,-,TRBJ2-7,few,CAWSVSLSYEQYF,TGTGCCTGGAGTGTATCTCTTTCCTACGAGCAGTACTTC
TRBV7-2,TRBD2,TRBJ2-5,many,CASSISGTSQETQYF,TGTGCCAGCAGCATTAGCGGGACTTCTCAAGAGACCCAGTACTTC
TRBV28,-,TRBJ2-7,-,CASSLQALHYEQYF,TGTGCCAGCAGTTTACAGGCTCTGCATTACGAGCAGTACTTC
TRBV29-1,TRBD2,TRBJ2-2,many,CSVGGLAGEANTGELFF,TGCAGCGTTGGGGGGCTAGCGGGAGAAGCGAACACCGGGGAGCTGTTTTTT
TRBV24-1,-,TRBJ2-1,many,CATSDAGRYNEQFF,TGTGCCACCAGTGATGCGGGACGTTACAATGAGCAGTTCTTC
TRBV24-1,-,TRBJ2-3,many,CATSPGTDTQYF,TGTGCCACCAGTCCCGGGACAGATACGCAGTATTTT
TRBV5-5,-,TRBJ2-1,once,CASSGGPYNEQFF,TGTGCCAGCAGCGGGGGGCCCTACAATGAGCAGTTCTTC
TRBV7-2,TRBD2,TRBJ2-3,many,CASSLLSGRTDTQYF,TGTGCCAGCAGCTTATTGAGCGGGAGGACAGATACGCAGTATTTT
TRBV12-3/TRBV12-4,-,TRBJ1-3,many,CASSLDAGNTIYF,TGTGCCAGCAGTTTAGACGCTGGAAACACCATATATTTT
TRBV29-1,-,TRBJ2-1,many,CSVDRHNEQFF,TGCAGCGTTGACCGACACAATGAGCAGTTCTTC
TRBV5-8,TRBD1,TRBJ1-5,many,CASSPTGAGQPQHF,TGTGCCAGCAGCCCTACAGGGGCGGGTCAGCCCCAGCATTTT
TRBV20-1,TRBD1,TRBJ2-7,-,CSALGQPSYEQYF,TGCAGTGCCCTGGGACAGCCCTCCTACGAGCAGTACTTC
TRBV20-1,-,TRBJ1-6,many,CSARDRTGSPLHF,TGCAGTGCTAGAGACCGGACTGGTTCACCCCTCCACTTT
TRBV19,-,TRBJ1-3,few,CASSMGGNTIYF,TGTGCCAGTAGTATGGGCGGAAACACCATATATTTT
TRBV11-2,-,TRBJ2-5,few,CASSPREKETQYF,TGTGCCAGCAGCCCCCGGGAAAAAGAGACCCAGTACTTC
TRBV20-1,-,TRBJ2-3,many,CSVLGGDFGDTQYF,TGCAGTGTATTAGGTGGGGACTTCGGCGATACGCAGTATTTT
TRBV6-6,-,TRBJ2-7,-,CANSRGEQYF,TGTGCCAATTCCCGTGGCGAGCAGTACTTC
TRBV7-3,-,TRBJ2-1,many,CASSLLPPGNEQFF,TGTGCCAGCAGCCTACTTCCCCCCGGCAATGAGCAGTTCTTC
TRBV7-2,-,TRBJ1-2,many,CASSLVGGGGDYGYTF,TGTGCCAGCAGCCTCGTGGGGGGTGGGGGCGACTATGGCTACACCTTC
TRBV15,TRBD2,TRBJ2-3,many,CATSSGGEVAGGSTDTQYF,TGTGCCACCAGCAGCGGGGGTGAGGTAGCGGGGGGAAGCACAGATACGCAGTATTTT
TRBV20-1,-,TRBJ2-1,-,CSARSGRTYNEQFF,TGCAGTGCTAGATCGGGACGGACCTACAATGAGCAGTTCTTC
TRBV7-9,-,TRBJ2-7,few,CASALSGYEQYF,TGTGCCAGCGCTCTCTCCGGGTACGAGCAGTACTTC
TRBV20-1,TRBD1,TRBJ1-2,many,CSAREQPQGARGYTF,TGCAGTGCTAGAGAGCAGCCACAGGGGGCGCGAGGCTACACCTTC
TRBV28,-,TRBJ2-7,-,CASSPVGRRYEQYF,TGTGCCAGCAGCCCGGTGGGCCGTCGCTACGAGCAGTACTTC
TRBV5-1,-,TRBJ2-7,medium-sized,CASSLTSSYEQYF,TGCGCCAGCAGCTTGACTAGCTCCTACGAGCAGTACTTC
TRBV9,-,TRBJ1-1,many,CASSPIHTNTEAFF,TGTGCCAGCAGCCCCATACACACGAACACTGAAGCTTTCTTT
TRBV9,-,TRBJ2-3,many,CASSGAVDSSTDTQYF,TGTGCCAGCAGCGGGGCAGTCGACAGTAGCACAGATACGCAGTATTTT
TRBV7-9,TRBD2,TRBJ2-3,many,CASSPGLAGDTQYF,TGTGCCAGCAGCCCCGGACTAGCGGGAGATACGCAGTATTTT
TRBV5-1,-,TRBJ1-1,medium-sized,CASSFKIAAELTEAFF,TGCGCCAGCAGCTTTAAGATAGCGGCGGAGCTTACGGAAGCTTTCTTT
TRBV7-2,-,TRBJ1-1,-,CASSLAHGTNTEAFF,TGTGCCAGCAGCTTAGCGCACGGGACAAACACTGAAGCTTTCTTT
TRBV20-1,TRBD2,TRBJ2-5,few,CSARDPAGVQETQYF,TGCAGTGCTAGAGATCCAGCGGGAGTCCAAGAGACCCAGTACTTC
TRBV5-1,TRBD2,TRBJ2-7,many,CASSFTSGSDEQYF,TGCGCCAGCAGCTTTACTAGCGGGAGTGACGAGCAGTACTTC
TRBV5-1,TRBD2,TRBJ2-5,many,CASSKKREIGETQYF,TGCGCCAGCAGTAAGAAGCGGGAGATTGGAGAGACCCAGTACTTC
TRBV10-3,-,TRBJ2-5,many,CAIRTSPQETQYF,TGTGCCATCAGGACTAGTCCGCAAGAGACCCAGTACTTC
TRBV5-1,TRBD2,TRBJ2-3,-,CASSLDGVAGADTQYF,TGCGCCAGCAGCTTGGATGGGGTAGCGGGAGCAGATACGCAGTATTTT
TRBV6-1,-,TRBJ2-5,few,CASSASSQWETQYF,TGTGCCAGCAGTGCCTCCAGTCAGTGGGAGACCCAGTACTTC